These 8 T cell receptor beta chains were sequenced from one sample in a study of OX40 agonist ivuxolimab in advanced cancers. Profiled with immunoSEQ multiplex PCR; TCRdb holds only in-frame clones, not every one. The data show around 80,000 clones, around 84% seen once. The specimen comprised CD4+ or CD8+ T cells sorted from blood, sampled in a trial of the OX40 agonist ivuxolimab. The receptors stem from an adult with an advanced solid tumor such as melanoma, head and neck, liver or kidney cancer.

The V call is TRBV5-1, the J call TRBJ2-3; D gene ambiguous. Germline loops: CDR1 SGHRS, CDR2 YFSETQ. The CDR3 totals 13 residues. The V gene lost 0 bases and the J gene lost 5 bases, with 7 bases spanning the gap. Here the CDR3 DNA reads TGCGCCAGCAGCTTGGGCCCGTTAGATACGCAGTATTTT. Residues: CASSLGPLDTQYF.

V is TRBV9 and J is TRBJ2-3, with a weak D call TRBD2 (7 bases). Germline CDR1 is SGDLS and CDR2 is YYNGEE. The CDR3 is 14 amino acids. Trimming removed 0 bases at V and 3 bases at J, with 8 bases between. As DNA, the CDR3 is TGTGCCAGCAGCGTAGAGGGGGGGACAGATACGCAGTATTTT. Its translation: CASSVEGGTDTQYF.

This chain connects TRBV18 to TRBJ1-1; no clear D. This CDR3 spans 16 amino acids. The V and J ends lost 1 base and 1 base respectively, with 13 bases between them. Per germline, CDR1 KGHSH and CDR2 LQKENI. The CDR3 coding sequence is TGTGCCAGCTCACCACGGGTGTTGCCGAGGAACACTGAAGCTTTCTTT. Protein: CASSPRVLPRNTEAFF.

The genes are TRBV28 and TRBJ2-2, with D uncertain. V shed 7 bases and J shed 9 bases, with 12 bases lying between them. This CDR3 is 12 amino acids long. The germline gives CDR1 MDHEN, CDR2 SYDVKM. CDR3 bases: TGTGCCAGCACCGACTCATCACGGGAGCTGTTTTTT. Translated: CASTDSSRELFF.

The J gene is TRBJ1-4, the V gene TRBV2; 7 bases are a match to TRBD1. CDR3 length equals 14 residues. The J segment lost 8 bases and the V segment lost 7 bases, leaving 10 bases of the junction unmatched. Germline CDR1 reads SNHLY; CDR2 reads FYNNEI. Here the CDR3 reads CASTRDRVDEKLFF. DNA for the CDR3: TGTGCCAGCACCCGAGACAGGGTAGACGAAAAACTGTTTTTT.

This rearrangement joins TRBV15 to TRBJ2-1, with a possible D match to TRBD1 (6 bases). With 1 base removed from V and 6 bases from J, the gap between germline ends came to 13 bases. The CDR3 runs to 15 residues. CDR1 is LNHNV, CDR2 YYDKDF, per germline (reference sequence). In nucleotides, the CDR3 is TGTGCCACCAGCAGAGGGGGCTCCAGGGGCAATGAGCAGTTCTTC. It is translated as CATSRGGSRGNEQFF. The full variable domain, completed using reference TRBV15 and TRBJ2-1, is DAMVIQNPRYQVTQFGKPVTLSCSQTLNHNVMYWYQQKSSQAPKLLFHYYDKDFNNEADTPDNFQSRRPNTSFCFLDIRSPGLGDTAMYLCATSRGGSRGNEQFFGPGTRLTVL.

The CDR3 region has the DNA TGTGCCAGCAGTGAGGGGGGTTCCGAGCAGTACGTC. This translates into CASSEGGSEQYV. The chain is built from TRBV2 and TRBJ2-7; maybe TRBD2 (6 bases). The germline V gene encodes CDR1 SNHLY and CDR2 FYNNEI. V dropped 3 bases and J dropped 6 bases, with 9 bases sitting between them. The CDR3 sequence is 12 residues long.

The chain carries TRBV5-1 and TRBJ1-1, with D unclear. Between the trimmed V and J ends, which lost 4 bases and 0 bases, there was a span of 13 bases. Germline V lookup: CDR1 SGHRS, CDR2 YFSETQ. CDR3 length: 15 residues. CDR3 residues: CASSPDQYMNTEAFF. The CDR3 DNA follows: TGCGCCAGCAGCCCGGATCAGTACATGAACACTGAAGCTTTCTTT.